This T cell receptor (beta chain) emerged from a study of radiation and T cells in renal cell carcinoma. As regards this clone: Antigen specificity is unknown.

TCRdb's copy holds only in-frame clones and misses some; the assay was immunoSEQ multiplex PCR. The data contain roughly 160,000 clones, approximately 90% of them singletons. Documented time point: blood 4 weeks post-SBRT, at nephrectomy. Treatment specified: 15 Gy SBRT to primary tumor, nephrectomy 4 weeks later. Nephrectomy followed 15 Gy stereotactic body radiation by 4 weeks. After SBRT, blood was collected at 2 and 4 weeks, plus baseline. The tumor was a clear cell renal cell carcinoma. General study findings and limits: No pretreatment tumor biopsies were available for baseline clonotypes.

V was pared by 6 bases and J by 5 bases, with 8 bases of the junction left unmatched. The CDR3 covers 14 residues. The germline V gene has CDR1 MNHNY and CDR2 SVGAGI (reference sequence). The clonotype comes from a woman aged 45-60 years with renal cell carcinoma. J is TRBJ2-7 and V is TRBV6-6, with 9 bases that match TRBD1. This sample comprised blood, obtained from a patient whose treatment included radiotherapy and nephrectomy. The CDR3 coding sequence is TGTGCCAGCAGCCACAGGGGGCCGCGAGACGAGCAGTACTTC. Translating it yields CASSHRGPRDEQYF.